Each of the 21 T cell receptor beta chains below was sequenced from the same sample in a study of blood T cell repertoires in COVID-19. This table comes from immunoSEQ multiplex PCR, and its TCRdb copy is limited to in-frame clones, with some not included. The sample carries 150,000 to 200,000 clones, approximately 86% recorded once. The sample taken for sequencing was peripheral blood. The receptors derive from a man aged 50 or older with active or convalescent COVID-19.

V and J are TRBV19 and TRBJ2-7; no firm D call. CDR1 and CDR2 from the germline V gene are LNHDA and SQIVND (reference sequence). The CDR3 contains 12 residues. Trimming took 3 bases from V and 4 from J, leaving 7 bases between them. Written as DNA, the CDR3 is TGTGCCAGTAGTATTTCAGGATACGAGCAGTACTTC. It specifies CASSISGYEQYF. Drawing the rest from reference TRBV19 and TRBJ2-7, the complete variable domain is DGGITQSPKYLFRKEGQNVTLSCEQNLNHDAMYWYRQDPGQGLRLIYYSQIVNDFQKGDIAEGYSVSREKKESFPLTVTSAQKNPTAFYLCASSISGYEQYFGPGTRLTVT.

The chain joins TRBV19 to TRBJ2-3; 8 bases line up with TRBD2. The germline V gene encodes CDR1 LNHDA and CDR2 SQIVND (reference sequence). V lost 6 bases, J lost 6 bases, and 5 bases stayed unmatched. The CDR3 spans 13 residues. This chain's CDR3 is CASRREVADTQYF. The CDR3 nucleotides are TGTGCCAGTAGGCGGGAGGTAGCCGATACGCAGTATTTT.

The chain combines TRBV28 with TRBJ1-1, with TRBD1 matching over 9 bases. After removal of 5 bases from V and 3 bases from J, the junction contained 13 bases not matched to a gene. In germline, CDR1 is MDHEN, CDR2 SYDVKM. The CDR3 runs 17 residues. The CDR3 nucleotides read TGTGCCAGCAGTCCCGGGACAGGGTCGGTGGTGGACACTGAAGCTTTCTTT. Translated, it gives CASSPGTGSVVDTEAFF.

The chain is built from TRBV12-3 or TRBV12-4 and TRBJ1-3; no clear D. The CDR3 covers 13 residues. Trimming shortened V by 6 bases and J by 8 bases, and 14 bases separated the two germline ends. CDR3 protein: CASSPSGGDTIYF. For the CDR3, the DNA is TGTGCCAGCAGCCCCTCCGGCGGGGACACCATATATTTT.

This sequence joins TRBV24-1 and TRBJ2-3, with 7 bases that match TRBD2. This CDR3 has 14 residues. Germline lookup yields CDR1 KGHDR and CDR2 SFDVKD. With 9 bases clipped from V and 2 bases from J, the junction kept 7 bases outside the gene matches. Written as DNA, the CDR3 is TGTGCCACCGCGGAGCGGGGATTCACAGATACGCAGTATTTT. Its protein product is CATAERGFTDTQYF.

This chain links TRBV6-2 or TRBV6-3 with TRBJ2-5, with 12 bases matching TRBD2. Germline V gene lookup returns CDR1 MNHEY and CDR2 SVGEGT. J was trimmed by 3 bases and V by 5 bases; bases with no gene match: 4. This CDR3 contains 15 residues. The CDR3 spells CASSRRLAGEETQYF. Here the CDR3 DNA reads TGTGCCAGCAGTCGACGACTAGCGGGGGAAGAGACCCAGTACTTC.

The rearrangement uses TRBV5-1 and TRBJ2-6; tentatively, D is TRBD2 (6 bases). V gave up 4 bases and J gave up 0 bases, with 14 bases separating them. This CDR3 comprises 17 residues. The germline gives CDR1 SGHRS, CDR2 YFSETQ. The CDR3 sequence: CASSQGLTSSGANVLTF. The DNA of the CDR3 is TGCGCCAGCAGCCAGGGACTGACAAGCTCTGGGGCCAACGTCCTGACTTTC.

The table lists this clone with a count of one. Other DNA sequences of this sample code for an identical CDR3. The CDR3 spells CASSQDRGQPQHF. In DNA, the CDR3 is TGCGCCAGCAGCCAAGACCGAGGACAGCCCCAGCATTTT. The gene calls are TRBV4-3 and TRBJ1-5; D gene uncertain. The CDR3 is 13 amino acids. The germline CDR1 and CDR2 sequences are LGHNA and YSLEER. The V gene lost 0 bases and the J gene lost 7 bases, with 7 bases spanning the gap.

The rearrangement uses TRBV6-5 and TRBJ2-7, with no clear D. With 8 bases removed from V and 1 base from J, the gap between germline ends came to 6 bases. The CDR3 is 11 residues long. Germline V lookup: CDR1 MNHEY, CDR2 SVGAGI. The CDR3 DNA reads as TGTGCCAGCGACAAATCCTACGAGCAGTACTTC. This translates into CASDKSYEQYF.

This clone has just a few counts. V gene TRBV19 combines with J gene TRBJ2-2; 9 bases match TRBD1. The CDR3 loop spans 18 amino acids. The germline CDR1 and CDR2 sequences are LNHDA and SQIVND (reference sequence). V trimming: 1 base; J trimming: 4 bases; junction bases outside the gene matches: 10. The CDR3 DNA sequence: TGTGCCAGTAGTATAGGGACAGGGGTCGCCTCGGGCACCGGGGAGCTGTTTTTT. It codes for CASSIGTGVASGTGELFF.

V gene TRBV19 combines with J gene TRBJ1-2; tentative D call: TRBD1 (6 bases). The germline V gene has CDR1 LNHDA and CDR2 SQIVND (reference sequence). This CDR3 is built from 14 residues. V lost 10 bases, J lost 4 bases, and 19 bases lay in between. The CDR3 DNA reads TGTGCCATTCACCCTCAGGGGACCTCCTATGGCTACACCTTC. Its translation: CAIHPQGTSYGYTF.

The CDR3 DNA reads as TGTGCCAGCAGCTCATCGACAGGGGGGCAGTCTCTCCACTTT. The encoded protein is CASSSSTGGQSLHF. The gene calls are TRBV7-2 and TRBJ1-6; 9 bases fit TRBD1. After removal of 4 bases from V and 16 bases from J, the junction contained 11 bases not matched to a gene. The CDR3 sequence is 14 residues long. CDR1 and CDR2 from the germline V gene are SGHTA and FQGNSA.

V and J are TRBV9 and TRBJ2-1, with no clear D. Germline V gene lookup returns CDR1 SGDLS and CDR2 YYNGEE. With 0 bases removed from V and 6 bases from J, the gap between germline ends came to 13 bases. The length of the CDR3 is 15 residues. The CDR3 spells CASSVAPGSPNEQFF. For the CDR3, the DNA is TGTGCCAGCAGCGTAGCCCCAGGTTCGCCCAATGAGCAGTTCTTC.

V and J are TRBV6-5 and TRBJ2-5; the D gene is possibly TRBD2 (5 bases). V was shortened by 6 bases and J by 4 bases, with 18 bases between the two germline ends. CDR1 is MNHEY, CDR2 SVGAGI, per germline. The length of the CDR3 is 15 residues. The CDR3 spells CASSRYDGGSETQYF. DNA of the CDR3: TGTGCCAGCAGCCGCTACGATGGAGGATCAGAGACCCAGTACTTC.

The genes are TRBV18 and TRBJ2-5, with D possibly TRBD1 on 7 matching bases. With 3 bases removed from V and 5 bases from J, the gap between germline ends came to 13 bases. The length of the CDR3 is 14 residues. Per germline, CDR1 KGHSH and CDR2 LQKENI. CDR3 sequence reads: CASSPPQGGETQYF. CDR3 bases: TGTGCCAGCTCACCTCCTCAGGGGGGTGAGACCCAGTACTTC. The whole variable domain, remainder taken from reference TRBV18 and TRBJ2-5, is NAGVMQNPRHLVRRRGQEARLRCSPMKGHSHVYWYRQLPEEGLKFMVYLQKENIIDESGMPKERFSAEFPKEGPSILRIQQVVRGDSAAYFCASSPPQGGETQYFGPGTRLLVL.

The CDR3 loop is CAWMGQNTGELFF. The CDR3 coding sequence is TGTGCCTGGATGGGGCAAAACACCGGGGAGCTGTTTTTT. This chain connects TRBV30 to TRBJ2-2; a possible D gene is TRBD1 (5 bases). The CDR3 length is 13 residues. Trimming pared 4 bases from V and 2 bases from J, leaving 8 bases between. Germline values: CDR1 GTSNPN, CDR2 SVGIG (reference sequence).

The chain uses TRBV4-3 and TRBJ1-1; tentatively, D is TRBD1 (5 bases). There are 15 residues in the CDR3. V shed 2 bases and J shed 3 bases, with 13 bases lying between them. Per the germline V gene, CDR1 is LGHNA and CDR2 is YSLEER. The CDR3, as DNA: TGCGCCAGCAGCCAAACCCAGGGCTTCGACACTGAAGCTTTCTTT. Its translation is CASSQTQGFDTEAFF.

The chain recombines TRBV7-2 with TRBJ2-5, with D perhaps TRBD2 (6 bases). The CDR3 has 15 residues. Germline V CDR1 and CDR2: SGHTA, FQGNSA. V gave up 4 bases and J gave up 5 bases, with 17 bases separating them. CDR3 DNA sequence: TGTGCCAGCAGCTCCGTCGTGTCGGGGAGGGAGACCCAGTACTTC. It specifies CASSSVVSGRETQYF. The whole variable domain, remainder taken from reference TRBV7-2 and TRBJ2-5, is GAGVSQSPSNKVTEKGKDVELRCDPISGHTALYWYRQSLGQGLEFLIYFQGNSAPDKSGLPSDRFSAERTGGSVSTLTIQRTQQEDSAVYLCASSSVVSGRETQYFGPGTRLLVL.

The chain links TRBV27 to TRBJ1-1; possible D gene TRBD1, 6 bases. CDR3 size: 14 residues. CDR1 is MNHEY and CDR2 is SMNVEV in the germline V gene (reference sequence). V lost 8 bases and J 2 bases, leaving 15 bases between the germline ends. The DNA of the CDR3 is TGTGCCAGCCTATCTGGCGGGGGCAACACTGAAGCTTTCTTT. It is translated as CASLSGGGNTEAFF.

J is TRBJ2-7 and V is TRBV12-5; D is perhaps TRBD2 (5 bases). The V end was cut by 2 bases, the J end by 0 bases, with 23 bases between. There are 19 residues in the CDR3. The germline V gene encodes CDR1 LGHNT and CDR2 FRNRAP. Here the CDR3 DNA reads TGTGCTAGTGGTTTGAAGCCTTTTCTAGCTCCGACACTCTCCTACGAGCAGTACTTC. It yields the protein CASGLKPFLAPTLSYEQYF. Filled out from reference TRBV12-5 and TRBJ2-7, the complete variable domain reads DARVTQTPRHKVTEMGQEVTMRCQPILGHNTVFWYRQTMMQGLELLAYFRNRAPLDDSGMPKDRFSAEMPDATLATLKIQPSEPRDSAVYFCASGLKPFLAPTLSYEQYFGPGTRLTVT.

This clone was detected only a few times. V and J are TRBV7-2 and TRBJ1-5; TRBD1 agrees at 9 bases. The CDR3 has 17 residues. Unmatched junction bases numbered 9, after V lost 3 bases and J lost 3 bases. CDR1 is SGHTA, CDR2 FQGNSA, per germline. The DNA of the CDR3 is TGTGCCAGCAGCTTTTCCAAGGACAGGGGAATCAATCAGCCCCAGCATTTT. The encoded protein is CASSFSKDRGINQPQHF.